This TCR beta chain was documented in a study of beta chain features in type 1 diabetes. The overall study: There were 107,917,701 sorted cells examined across all samples. Whole-study findings and limits: PCR might favor shorter templates, but any such skew would affect patients and controls equally. Researchers report that Type 1 diabetes patients had moderately but significantly shorter TCRB CDR3s across all four CD4+ subsets. Any HLA-type effect on TCRB rearrangement remained unresolved here.

This clone was counted at least ten times. Its antigen is still unknown. Expressed TCRB transcripts were sequenced because the entire RNA isolate underwent reverse transcription. Profiling relied on immunoSEQ multiplex PCR, and the TCRdb table lists in-frame clones only, not all of them. This table holds about 340,000 clones, approximately 8.2% found once. The source is a woman aged 18-29 years in good health. The sample taken for sequencing was central memory CD4+ T cells from blood.

The CDR3 sequence is CASRRGEATTDTQYF. The CDR3 DNA is TGTGCCAGCAGACGCGGGGAGGCCACGACAGATACGCAGTATTTT. V gene TRBV25-1 combines with J gene TRBJ2-3; maybe TRBD2 (6 bases). CDR3 length: 15 amino acids. Germline CDR1 reads MGHDK; CDR2 reads SYGVNS. V was shortened by 6 bases and J by 3 bases, with 16 bases between the two germline ends.